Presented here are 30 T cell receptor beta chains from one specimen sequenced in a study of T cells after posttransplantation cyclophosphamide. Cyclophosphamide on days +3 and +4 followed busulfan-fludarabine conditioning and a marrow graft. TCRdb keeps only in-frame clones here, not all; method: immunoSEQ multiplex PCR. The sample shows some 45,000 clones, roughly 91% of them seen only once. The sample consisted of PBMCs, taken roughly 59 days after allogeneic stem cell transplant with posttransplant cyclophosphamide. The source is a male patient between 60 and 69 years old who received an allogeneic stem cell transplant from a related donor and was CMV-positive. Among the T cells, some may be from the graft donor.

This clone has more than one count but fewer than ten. CDR3 coding DNA: TGTGCCAGCAGCTTTCCGGGAATCTATGGCTACACCTTC. It codes for CASSFPGIYGYTF. The rearrangement links TRBV11-2 to TRBJ1-2; unclear D gene. Trimming cost V 3 bases and J 4 bases, with 9 bases left between them. The CDR3 has 13 residues. Germline V gene lookup returns CDR1 SGHAT and CDR2 FQNNGV.

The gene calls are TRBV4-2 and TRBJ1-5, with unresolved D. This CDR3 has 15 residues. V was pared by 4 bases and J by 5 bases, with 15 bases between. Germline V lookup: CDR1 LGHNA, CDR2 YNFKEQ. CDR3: CASSPRLTNYQPQHF. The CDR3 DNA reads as TGTGCCAGCAGCCCCCGGCTGACTAACTATCAGCCCCAGCATTTT.

CDR3 loop: CASSQDFRDRYNEQFF. The CDR3 DNA is TGTGCCAGCAGCCAAGATTTTCGGGACAGATACAATGAGCAGTTCTTC. The chain recombines TRBV4-2 with TRBJ2-1; 7 positions match TRBD1. Germline V CDR1 and CDR2: LGHNA, YNFKEQ. Trimming removed 0 bases from V and 4 bases from J; junction bases left unmatched: 6. The CDR3 has 16 residues.

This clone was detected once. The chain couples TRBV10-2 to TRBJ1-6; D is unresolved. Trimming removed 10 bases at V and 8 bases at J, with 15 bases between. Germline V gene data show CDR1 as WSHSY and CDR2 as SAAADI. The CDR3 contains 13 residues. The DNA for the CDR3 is TGCGCCACCCAGCCCCAGGCAGATTCACCCCTCCACTTT. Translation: CATQPQADSPLHF.

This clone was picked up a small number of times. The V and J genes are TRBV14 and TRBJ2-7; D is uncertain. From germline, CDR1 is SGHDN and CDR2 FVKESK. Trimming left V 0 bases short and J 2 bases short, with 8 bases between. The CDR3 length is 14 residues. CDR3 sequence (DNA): TGTGCCAGCAGCCAAGACTACAGTACCTACGAGCAGTACTTC. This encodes CASSQDYSTYEQYF.

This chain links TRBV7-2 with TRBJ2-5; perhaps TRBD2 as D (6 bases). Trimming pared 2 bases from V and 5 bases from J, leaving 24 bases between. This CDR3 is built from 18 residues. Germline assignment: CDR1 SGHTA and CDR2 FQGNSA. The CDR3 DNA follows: TGTGCCAGCAGCTTAAGGGGCCGCGGGGTGGTAATCGGGGAGACCCAGTACTTC. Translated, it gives CASSLRGRGVVIGETQYF. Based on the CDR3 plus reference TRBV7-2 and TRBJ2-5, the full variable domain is GAGVSQSPSNKVTEKGKDVELRCDPISGHTALYWYRQSLGQGLEFLIYFQGNSAPDKSGLPSDRFSAERTGGSVSTLTIQRTQQEDSAVYLCASSLRGRGVVIGETQYFGPGTRLLVL.

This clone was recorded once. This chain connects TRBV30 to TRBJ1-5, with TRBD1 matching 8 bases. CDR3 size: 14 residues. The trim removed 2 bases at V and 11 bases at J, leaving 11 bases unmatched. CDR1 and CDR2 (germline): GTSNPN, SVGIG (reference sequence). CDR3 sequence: CAWSNGQGPSAQHF. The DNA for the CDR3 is TGTGCCTGGAGTAACGGACAGGGACCTTCGGCCCAGCATTTT.

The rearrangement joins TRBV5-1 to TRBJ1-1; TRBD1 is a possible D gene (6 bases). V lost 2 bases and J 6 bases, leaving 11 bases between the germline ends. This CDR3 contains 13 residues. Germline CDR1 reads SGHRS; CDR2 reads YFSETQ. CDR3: CASSFNRDSEAFF. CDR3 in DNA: TGCGCCAGCAGCTTTAACAGGGATTCTGAAGCTTTCTTT. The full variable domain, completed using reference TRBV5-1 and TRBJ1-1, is KAGVTQTPRYLIKTRGQQVTLSCSPISGHRSVSWYQQTPGQGLQFLFEYFSETQRNKGNFPGRFSGRQFSNSRSEMNVSTLELGDSALYLCASSFNRDSEAFFGQGTRLTVV.

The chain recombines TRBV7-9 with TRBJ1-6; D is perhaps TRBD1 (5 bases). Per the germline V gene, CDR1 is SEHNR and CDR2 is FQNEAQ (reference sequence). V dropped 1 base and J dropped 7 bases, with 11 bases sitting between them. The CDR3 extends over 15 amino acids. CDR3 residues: CASSLVGQGNSPLHF. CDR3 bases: TGTGCCAGCAGCTTAGTTGGCCAGGGCAATTCACCCCTCCACTTT.

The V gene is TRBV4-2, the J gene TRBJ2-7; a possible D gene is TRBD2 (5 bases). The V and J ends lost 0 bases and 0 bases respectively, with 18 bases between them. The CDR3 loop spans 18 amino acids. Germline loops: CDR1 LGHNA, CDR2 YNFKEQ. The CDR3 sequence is CASSQDQSVRTVSYEQYF. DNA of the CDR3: TGTGCCAGCAGCCAAGATCAGTCGGTACGGACTGTCTCCTACGAGCAGTACTTC.

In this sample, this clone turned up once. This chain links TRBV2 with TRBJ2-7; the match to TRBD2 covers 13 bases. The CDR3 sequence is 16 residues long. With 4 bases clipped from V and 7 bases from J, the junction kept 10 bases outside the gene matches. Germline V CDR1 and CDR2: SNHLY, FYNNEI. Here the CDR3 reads CASSGGLAGALGEQYF. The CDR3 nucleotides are TGTGCCAGCAGTGGAGGACTAGCGGGGGCCTTGGGAGAGCAGTACTTC.

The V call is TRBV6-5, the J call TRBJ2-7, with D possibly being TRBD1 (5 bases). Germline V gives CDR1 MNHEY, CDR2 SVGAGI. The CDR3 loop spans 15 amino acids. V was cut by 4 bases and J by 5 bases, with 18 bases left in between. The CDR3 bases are TGTGCCAGCAGTTTTCTTACAGGACCCCCCCACGAGCAGTACTTC. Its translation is CASSFLTGPPHEQYF.

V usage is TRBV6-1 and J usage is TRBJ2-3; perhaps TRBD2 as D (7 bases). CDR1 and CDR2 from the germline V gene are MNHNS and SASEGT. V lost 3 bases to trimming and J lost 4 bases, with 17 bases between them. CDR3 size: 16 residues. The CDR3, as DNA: TGTGCCAGCAGTGAGATACCGGGGGGCGCGGCAGATACGCAGTATTTT. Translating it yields CASSEIPGGAADTQYF.

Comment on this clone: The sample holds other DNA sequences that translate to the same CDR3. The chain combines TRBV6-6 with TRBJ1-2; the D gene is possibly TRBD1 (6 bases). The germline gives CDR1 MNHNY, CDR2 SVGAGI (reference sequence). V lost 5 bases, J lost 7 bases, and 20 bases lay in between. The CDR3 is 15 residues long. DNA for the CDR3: TGTGCCAGCAGTGCTGGACAGTCCTTTGCGGTTGGCTACACCTTC. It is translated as CASSAGQSFAVGYTF.

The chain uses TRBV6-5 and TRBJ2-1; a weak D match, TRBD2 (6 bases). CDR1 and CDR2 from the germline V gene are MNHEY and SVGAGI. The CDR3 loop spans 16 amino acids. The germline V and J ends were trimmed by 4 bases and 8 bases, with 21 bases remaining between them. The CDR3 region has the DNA TGTGCCAGCAGTTCCACCTACGGGAGACCTGGGGATGAGCAGTTCTTC. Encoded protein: CASSSTYGRPGDEQFF.

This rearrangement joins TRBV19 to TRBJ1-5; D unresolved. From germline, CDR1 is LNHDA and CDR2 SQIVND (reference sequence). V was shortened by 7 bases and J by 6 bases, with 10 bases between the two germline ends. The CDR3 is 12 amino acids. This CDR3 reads CASTPGVQPQHF. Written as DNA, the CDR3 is TGTGCCAGTACCCCCGGGGTTCAGCCCCAGCATTTT.

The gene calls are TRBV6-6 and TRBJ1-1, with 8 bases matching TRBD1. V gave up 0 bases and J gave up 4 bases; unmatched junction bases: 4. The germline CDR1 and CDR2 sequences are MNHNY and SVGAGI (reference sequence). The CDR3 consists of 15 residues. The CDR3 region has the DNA TGTGCCAGCAGTTACTCGACAGGGGAGAGCACTGAAGCTTTCTTT. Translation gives CASSYSTGESTEAFF.

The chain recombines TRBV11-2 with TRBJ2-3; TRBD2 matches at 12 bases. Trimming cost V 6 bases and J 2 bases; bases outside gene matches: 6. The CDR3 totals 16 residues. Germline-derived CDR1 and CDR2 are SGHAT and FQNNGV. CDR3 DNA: TGTGCCAGCAGAAGAGGACTAGCGGGGCTCACAGATACGCAGTATTTT. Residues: CASRRGLAGLTDTQYF.

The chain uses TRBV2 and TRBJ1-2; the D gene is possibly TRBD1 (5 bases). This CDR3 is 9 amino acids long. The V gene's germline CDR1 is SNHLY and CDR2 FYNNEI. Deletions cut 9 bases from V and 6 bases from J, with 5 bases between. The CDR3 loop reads CARQDGYTF. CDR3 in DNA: TGTGCCAGACAGGATGGCTACACCTTC.

In DNA form, the CDR3 reads TGCGCCAGCAGCTCGGGACAGTCCACAGATACGCAGTATTTT. Translated, it gives CASSSGQSTDTQYF. This rearrangement joins TRBV5-1 to TRBJ2-3, with 7 bases aligning to TRBD1. Looked up from germline, CDR1 is SGHRS and CDR2 is YFSETQ. Trimming at V came to 3 bases and at J to 2 bases, leaving 3 bases not matched to a gene. CDR3 size: 14 residues.

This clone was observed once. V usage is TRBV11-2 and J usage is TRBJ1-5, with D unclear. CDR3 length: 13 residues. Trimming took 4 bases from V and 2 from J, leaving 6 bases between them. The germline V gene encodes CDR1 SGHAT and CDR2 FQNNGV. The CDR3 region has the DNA TGTGCCAGCAGCTCTCAGGGCAATCAGCCCCAGCATTTT. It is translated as CASSSQGNQPQHF.

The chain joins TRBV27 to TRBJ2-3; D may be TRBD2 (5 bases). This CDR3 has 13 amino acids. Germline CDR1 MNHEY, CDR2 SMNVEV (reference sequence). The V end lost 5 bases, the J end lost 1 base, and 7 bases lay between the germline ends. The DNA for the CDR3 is TGTGCCAGCAGTGTTAGCGGCACAGATACGCAGTATTTT. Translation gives CASSVSGTDTQYF.

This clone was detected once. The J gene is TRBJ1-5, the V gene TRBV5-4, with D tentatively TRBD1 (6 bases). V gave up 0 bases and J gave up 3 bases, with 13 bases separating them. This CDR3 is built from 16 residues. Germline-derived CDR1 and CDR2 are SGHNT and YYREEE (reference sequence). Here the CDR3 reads CASSLGGGGPNQPQHF. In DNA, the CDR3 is TGTGCCAGCAGCTTGGGGGGGGGCGGCCCCAATCAGCCCCAGCATTTT.

DNA for the CDR3: TGTGCCAGCACCCGACAGGGTGGGGGCTACGAGCAGTACTTC. This encodes CASTRQGGGYEQYF. This sequence joins TRBV2 and TRBJ2-7; 7 nucleotides line up with TRBD1. The CDR3 runs to 14 residues. Trimming cost V 7 bases and J 3 bases; bases outside gene matches: 9. Germline V gene sequence: CDR1 SNHLY, CDR2 FYNNEI.

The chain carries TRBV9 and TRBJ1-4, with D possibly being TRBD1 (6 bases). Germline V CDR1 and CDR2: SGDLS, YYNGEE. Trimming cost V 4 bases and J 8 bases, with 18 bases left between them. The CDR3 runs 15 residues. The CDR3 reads CASSQPQGTDEKLFF. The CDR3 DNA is TGTGCCAGCAGCCAGCCCCAGGGGACGGACGAAAAACTGTTTTTT.

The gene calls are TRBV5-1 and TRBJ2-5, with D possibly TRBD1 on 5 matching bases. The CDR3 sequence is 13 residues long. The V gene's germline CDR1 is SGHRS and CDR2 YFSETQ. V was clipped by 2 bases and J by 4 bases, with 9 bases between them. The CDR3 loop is CASSFPGLETQYF. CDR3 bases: TGCGCCAGCAGCTTCCCAGGGTTAGAGACCCAGTACTTC. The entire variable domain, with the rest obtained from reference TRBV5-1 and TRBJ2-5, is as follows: KAGVTQTPRYLIKTRGQQVTLSCSPISGHRSVSWYQQTPGQGLQFLFEYFSETQRNKGNFPGRFSGRQFSNSRSEMNVSTLELGDSALYLCASSFPGLETQYFGPGTRLLVL.

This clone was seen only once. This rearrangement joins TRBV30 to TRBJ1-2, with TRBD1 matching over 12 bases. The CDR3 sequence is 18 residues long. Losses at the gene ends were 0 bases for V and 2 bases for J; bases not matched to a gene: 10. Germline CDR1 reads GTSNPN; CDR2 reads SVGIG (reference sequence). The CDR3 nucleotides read TGTGCCTGGAGTGTACAAGGGACAGGGGGCGGCGGGAACTATGGCTACACCTTC. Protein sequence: CAWSVQGTGGGGNYGYTF.

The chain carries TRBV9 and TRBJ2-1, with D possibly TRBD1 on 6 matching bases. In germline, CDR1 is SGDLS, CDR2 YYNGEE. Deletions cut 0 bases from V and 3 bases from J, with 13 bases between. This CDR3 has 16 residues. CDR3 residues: CASSVAPQGYYNEQFF. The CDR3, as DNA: TGTGCCAGCAGCGTAGCTCCACAGGGTTACTACAATGAGCAGTTCTTC.

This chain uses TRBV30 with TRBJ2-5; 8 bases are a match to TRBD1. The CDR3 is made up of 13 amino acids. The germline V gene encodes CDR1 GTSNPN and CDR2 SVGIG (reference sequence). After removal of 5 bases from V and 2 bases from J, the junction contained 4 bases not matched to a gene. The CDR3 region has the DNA TGTGCCTGGGGTCGGGACAGGCAAGAGACCCAGTACTTC. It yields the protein CAWGRDRQETQYF.

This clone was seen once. DNA for the CDR3: TGTGCCAGCAGCACTTGGACAGGGCCGAATTCACCCCTCCACTTT. Protein sequence: CASSTWTGPNSPLHF. The chain uses TRBV7-9 and TRBJ1-6; TRBD1 matches 8 bases. V gave up 5 bases and J gave up 7 bases; unmatched junction bases: 7. This CDR3 spans 15 amino acids. CDR1 and CDR2 from the germline V gene are SEHNR and FQNEAQ (reference sequence).